Presented here are 26 T cell receptor beta chains from one specimen sequenced in a study of radiation and T cells in renal cell carcinoma. Assay used: immunoSEQ multiplex PCR; TCRdb lists only in-frame clones, some missing. The sample records about 90,000 clones, roughly 88% being singletons. Time point meaning: blood 4 weeks post-SBRT, at nephrectomy. The treatment denotes: 15 Gy SBRT to primary tumor, nephrectomy 4 weeks later. This specimen was blood, taken from a patient whose treatment included radiotherapy and nephrectomy. The receptor set was obtained from a man aged 55 to 69 with renal cell carcinoma.

The rearrangement links TRBV2 to TRBJ1-6, with unresolved D. The germline V and J ends were trimmed by 7 bases and 0 bases, with 10 bases remaining between them. This CDR3 has 15 residues. Per the germline V gene, CDR1 is SNHLY and CDR2 is FYNNEI. Here the CDR3 reads CASTGRSSYNSPLHF. Here the CDR3 DNA reads TGTGCCAGCACGGGCAGGAGCTCCTATAATTCACCCCTCCACTTT.

The V gene is TRBV6-1, the J gene TRBJ2-3; D is uncertain. The germline CDR1 and CDR2 sequences are MNHNS and SASEGT. This CDR3 has 13 amino acids. Trimming stripped 7 bases from V and 1 base from J, with 9 bases between. The CDR3: CASTHSGTDTQYF. In nucleotides, the CDR3 is TGTGCCAGCACCCACAGCGGCACAGATACGCAGTATTTT.

By its share, this clone is medium-sized (0.01 to 0.1%). The rearrangement links TRBV6-5 to TRBJ2-5; 9 positions agree with TRBD2. This CDR3 is built from 14 residues. The germline gives CDR1 MNHEY, CDR2 SVGAGI. The ends lost 8 bases at V and 4 bases at J; junction bases unmatched: 8. CDR3 in amino acids: CASGSGSGRETQYF. The DNA of the CDR3 is TGTGCCAGCGGTAGTGGTAGCGGGAGAGAGACCCAGTACTTC.

CDR3 loop: CASSGGTAESSYNEQFF. In nucleotides, the CDR3 is TGCGCCAGCAGTGGGGGGACGGCCGAAAGCTCCTACAATGAGCAGTTCTTC. The rearrangement links TRBV10-1 to TRBJ2-1; D tentatively fits TRBD1 or TRBD2 (5 bases each). Germline loops: CDR1 WNHNN, CDR2 SYGVQD (reference sequence). Trimming pared 4 bases from V and 0 bases from J, leaving 16 bases between. The CDR3 has 17 amino acids.

V gene TRBV20-1 combines with J gene TRBJ2-4, with D unclear. Germline V gene sequence: CDR1 DFQATT, CDR2 SNEGSKA (reference sequence). V was shortened by 1 base and J by 8 bases, with 6 bases between the two germline ends. The CDR3 covers 11 residues. Written as DNA, the CDR3 is TGCAGTGCTAGAGTCATAGACATTCAGTACTTC. Protein: CSARVIDIQYF.

V is TRBV19 and J is TRBJ2-1; 8 bases are a match to TRBD2. The CDR3 is 15 amino acids. Unmatched junction bases numbered 12, after V lost 7 bases and J lost 7 bases. Germline V gene data show CDR1 as LNHDA and CDR2 as SQIVND (reference sequence). The CDR3 DNA is TGTGCCAGTACCCCCGTCGGGGGGGCACGAAATGAGCAGTTCTTC. Translating it yields CASTPVGGARNEQFF.

This chain joins TRBV19 and TRBJ1-5; no definite D call. There are 16 residues in the CDR3. Trimming took off 3 bases at V and 0 bases at J, with 12 bases between the two ends. CDR1 and CDR2 from the germline V gene are LNHDA and SQIVND (reference sequence). The DNA of the CDR3 is TGTGCCAGTAGTATCAGTGCGTACGATAGCAATCAGCCCCAGCATTTT. It translates to CASSISAYDSNQPQHF. Supplemented by reference TRBV19 and TRBJ1-5, the full variable domain reads DGGITQSPKYLFRKEGQNVTLSCEQNLNHDAMYWYRQDPGQGLRLIYYSQIVNDFQKGDIAEGYSVSREKKESFPLTVTSAQKNPTAFYLCASSISAYDSNQPQHFGDGTRLSIL.

The chain employs TRBV10-3 and TRBJ2-3; perhaps D is TRBD1 or TRBD2 (6 bases each). Trimming took 3 bases from V and 1 from J, leaving 11 bases between them. Germline values: CDR1 ENHRY, CDR2 SYGVKD. CDR3 length equals 15 residues. In DNA form, the CDR3 reads TGTGCCATCAGTGATCGTAGGGGGGGCACAGATACGCAGTATTTT. Encoded protein: CAISDRRGGTDTQYF.

The chain joins TRBV19 to TRBJ2-1; 11 bases are a match to TRBD1. The length of the CDR3 is 15 residues. The germline V gene encodes CDR1 LNHDA and CDR2 SQIVND (reference sequence). With 7 bases clipped from V and 6 bases from J, the junction kept 8 bases outside the gene matches. The CDR3 spells CASTSWGTGGNEQFF. CDR3 nucleotide sequence: TGTGCCAGTACCTCCTGGGGGACAGGGGGCAATGAGCAGTTCTTC.

In DNA form, the CDR3 reads TGTGCCAGCAGTTTACTAGCGGGGGAGCCCTACGAGCAGTACTTC. It encodes CASSLLAGEPYEQYF. The J gene is TRBJ2-5, the V gene TRBV6-1; 11 bases are a match to TRBD2. The DNA end is more similar to TRBJ2-7, so the J call may be wrong. Germline CDR1 and CDR2: MNHNS and SASEGT. The CDR3 is 15 amino acids.

The CDR3 DNA reads TGTGCCAGCAGTTATGGGACAGAATTGAACACTGAAGCTTTCTTT. The encoded protein is CASSYGTELNTEAFF. The chain combines TRBV6-5 with TRBJ1-1, with 7 bases matching TRBD1. The CDR3 is made up of 15 amino acids. With 3 bases clipped from V and 0 bases from J, the junction kept 4 bases outside the gene matches. Looked up from germline, CDR1 is MNHEY and CDR2 is SVGAGI.

The chain uses TRBV29-1 and TRBJ2-6; 8 bases agree with TRBD1. Unmatched junction bases numbered 7, after V lost 4 bases and J lost 5 bases. The CDR3 has 15 residues. CDR1 and CDR2 (germline): SQVTM, ANQGSEA. CDR3 amino acids: CSVGTGPMRANVLTF. The CDR3 DNA follows: TGCAGCGTTGGGACAGGGCCCATGAGGGCCAACGTCCTGACTTTC.

The V and J genes are TRBV19 and TRBJ2-5; D uncertain. The germline CDR1 and CDR2 sequences are LNHDA and SQIVND (reference sequence). Between the trimmed V and J ends, which lost 5 bases and 2 bases, there was a span of 15 bases. This CDR3 comprises 15 residues. CDR3 loop: CASSPPTGGQETQYF. The CDR3 DNA follows: TGTGCCAGTAGTCCTCCCACCGGCGGACAAGAGACCCAGTACTTC.

The chain couples TRBV2 to TRBJ2-5; 7 nucleotides match TRBD1. V shed 6 bases and J 0 bases; nucleotides not matched to a gene: 4. Per germline, CDR1 SNHLY and CDR2 FYNNEI. CDR3 length: 14 amino acids. Here the CDR3 DNA reads TGTGCCAGCAGCCTGGACAGGTACCAAGAGACCCAGTACTTC. This encodes CASSLDRYQETQYF.

The V and J genes are TRBV28 and TRBJ2-3; TRBD2 aligns across 10 bases. This CDR3 spans 17 amino acids. Losses at the gene ends were 4 bases for V and 6 bases for J; bases not matched to a gene: 13. CDR1 and CDR2 from the germline V gene are MDHEN and SYDVKM. The CDR3: CASSSSSGSRGRDTQYF. The CDR3 DNA is TGTGCCAGCAGTTCCTCTAGCGGGAGTCGGGGAAGGGATACGCAGTATTTT.

The genes are TRBV11-3 and TRBJ2-2; 8 bases map to TRBD1. V lost 6 bases to trimming and J lost 1 base; unmatched junction nucleotides: 4. The length of the CDR3 is 15 residues. In germline, CDR1 is SGHNT, CDR2 YENEEA. CDR3 nucleotides: TGTGCCAGCAGTACCGGGACAGGGAACACCGGGGAGCTGTTTTTT. This gives the protein CASSTGTGNTGELFF.

The J gene is TRBJ1-2, the V gene TRBV27; TRBD1 aligns across 7 bases. Trimming cost V 2 bases and J 4 bases; bases outside gene matches: 10. CDR1 MNHEY and CDR2 SMNVEV come from the germline V gene (reference sequence). This CDR3 is built from 16 residues. The CDR3 coding sequence is TGTGCCAGCAGTTTAGCGCCCGGGACAGTGTTCTATGGCTACACCTTC. It yields the protein CASSLAPGTVFYGYTF.

The J gene is TRBJ2-3, the V gene TRBV5-1, with 9 bases matching TRBD2. The CDR3 is 17 amino acids. CDR1 is SGHRS and CDR2 is YFSETQ in the germline V gene. Losses at the gene ends were 4 bases for V and 1 base for J; bases not matched to a gene: 10. CDR3 loop: CASSRDVAGAGTDTQYF. The CDR3 region has the DNA TGCGCCAGCAGCCGAGACGTAGCGGGAGCGGGCACAGATACGCAGTATTTT.

The genes are TRBV18 and TRBJ1-4; D call uncertain. This CDR3 has 15 residues. The V gene lost 4 bases and the J gene lost 5 bases, with 14 bases spanning the gap. The germline CDR1 and CDR2 sequences are KGHSH and LQKENI. CDR3 bases: TGTGCCAGCTCACGCAGAACAAACCCGAATGAAAAACTGTTTTTT. Translation: CASSRRTNPNEKLFF. Drawing the rest from reference TRBV18 and TRBJ1-4, the complete variable domain is NAGVMQNPRHLVRRRGQEARLRCSPMKGHSHVYWYRQLPEEGLKFMVYLQKENIIDESGMPKERFSAEFPKEGPSILRIQQVVRGDSAAYFCASSRRTNPNEKLFFGSGTQLSVL.

V is TRBV27 and J is TRBJ2-7, with TRBD2 matching over 11 bases. The V segment lost 8 bases and the J segment 6 bases; nucleotides outside the gene matches: 12. CDR3 size: 15 residues. The V gene's germline CDR1 is MNHEY and CDR2 SMNVEV (reference sequence). CDR3 nucleotide sequence: TGTGCCAGCGGTAAACTAGCGGGAGCCCTTGGCGAGCAGTACTTC. Translation: CASGKLAGALGEQYF.

This chain joins TRBV14 and TRBJ2-7; TRBD2 aligns across 8 bases. V shed 0 bases, J shed 7 bases, and the junction held 8 bases outside the gene matches. This CDR3 is 15 amino acids long. Germline lookup yields CDR1 SGHDN and CDR2 FVKESK. In DNA form, the CDR3 reads TGTGCCAGCAGCCAAGAACCGGGGGGGGTAAATGAGCAGTACTTC. It encodes CASSQEPGGVNEQYF.

The rearrangement links TRBV5-6 to TRBJ2-7; D call uncertain. The CDR3 has 13 residues. The germline V gene encodes CDR1 SGHDT and CDR2 YYEEEE. The ends were cut back, 1 base at V and 4 bases at J, with 9 bases in the middle. Written as DNA, the CDR3 is TGTGCCAGCAGCTTGAACGTTCTATACGAGCAGTACTTC. Translated: CASSLNVLYEQYF.

The chain recombines TRBV7-9 with TRBJ2-3, with TRBD2 identical over 10 bases. V was pared by 5 bases and J by 0 bases, with 8 bases of the junction left unmatched. Germline CDR1 reads SEHNR; CDR2 reads FQNEAQ (reference sequence). The length of the CDR3 is 17 residues. DNA for the CDR3: TGTGCCAGCAGCGGTAGAAGACTAGCGGGCAGCACAGATACGCAGTATTTT. Amino acids: CASSGRRLAGSTDTQYF.

In its sample, this clone was seen a few times. The CDR3 DNA follows: TGTGCTAGTGGTTTGCGGACTAGCGGGAATGAGCAGTTCTTC. This gives the protein CASGLRTSGNEQFF. V gene TRBV12-5 combines with J gene TRBJ2-1; TRBD2 matches 11 bases. V shed 2 bases, J shed 7 bases, and the junction held 1 base outside the gene matches. The CDR3 runs 14 residues. Germline V gene data show CDR1 as LGHNT and CDR2 as FRNRAP.

V and J are TRBV15 and TRBJ1-5, with D perhaps matching TRBD1 (6 bases). The CDR3 has 14 amino acids. Trimming shortened V by 1 base and J by 2 bases, and 6 bases separated the two germline ends. Germline CDR1 and CDR2: LNHNV and YYDKDF (reference sequence). In DNA, the CDR3 is TGTGCCACCAGCAGAGCAGGGGGCAATCAGCCCCAGCATTTT. This codes for CATSRAGGNQPQHF. The whole variable domain, remainder taken from reference TRBV15 and TRBJ1-5, is DAMVIQNPRYQVTQFGKPVTLSCSQTLNHNVMYWYQQKSSQAPKLLFHYYDKDFNNEADTPDNFQSRRPNTSFCFLDIRSPGLGDTAMYLCATSRAGGNQPQHFGDGTRLSIL.

This chain links TRBV6-4 with TRBJ2-2, with 8 bases matching TRBD1. This CDR3 contains 13 residues. The germline gives CDR1 MRHNA, CDR2 SNTAGT. Losses at the gene ends were 8 bases for V and 4 bases for J; bases not matched to a gene: 3. The CDR3 region has the DNA TGTGCCAGCCAGGGGGCCCGCACCGGGGAGCTGTTTTTT. Translation: CASQGARTGELFF.